This entry lists 21 T cell receptor beta chains sequenced from one sample in a study of shared clonotypes between healthy human individuals. Profiling relied on immunoSEQ multiplex PCR, and the TCRdb table lists in-frame clones only, not all of them. The top ten hold less than 15% of the sample, which has around 500,000 clones, about 76% seen once. Sequencing input: PBMCs. These receptors were collected from a woman aged 40 to 50 in good health. Some clones in this sample may be carry-over from other donors' samples.

The CDR3 DNA sequence: TGTGCCAGCAATCGACAGGGGACCGGGGAGCTGTTTTTT. It specifies CASNRQGTGELFF. The V call is TRBV2, the J call TRBJ2-2; TRBD1 aligns across 8 bases. Germline CDR1 is SNHLY and CDR2 is FYNNEI. The J segment lost 5 bases and the V segment lost 7 bases, leaving 3 bases of the junction unmatched. The CDR3 runs 13 residues.

Here the CDR3 DNA reads TGTGCCAGCACTGGGGTTACAGATACGCAGTATTTT. Its protein is CASTGVTDTQYF. The chain is built from TRBV2 and TRBJ2-3; no clear D. The CDR3 length is 12 residues. Trimming pared 7 bases from V and 3 bases from J, leaving 8 bases between. In germline, CDR1 is SNHLY, CDR2 FYNNEI.

This clone has at least ten counts. The chain recombines TRBV7-9 with TRBJ1-1; D is unclear. V lost 3 bases and J lost 7, with 9 bases in between. The CDR3 runs 12 residues. CDR1 is SEHNR, CDR2 FQNEAQ, per germline (reference sequence). CDR3 sequence reads: CASSFGRFEAFF. CDR3 sequence (DNA): TGTGCCAGCAGCTTTGGGAGGTTTGAAGCTTTCTTT.

This chain connects TRBV6-6 to TRBJ1-1; TRBD1 might be the D (5 bases). V was pared by 5 bases and J by 8 bases, with 12 bases between. Germline CDR1 MNHNY, CDR2 SVGAGI (reference sequence). The CDR3 consists of 12 residues. In nucleotides, the CDR3 is TGTGCCAGCAGTCCGGTGGGGGGAGAAGCTTTCTTT. Its protein is CASSPVGGEAFF.

J is TRBJ1-2 and V is TRBV9; D remains ambiguous. V was pared by 4 bases and J by 5 bases, with 18 bases between. CDR3 length equals 15 residues. In germline, CDR1 is SGDLS, CDR2 YYNGEE. The CDR3, as DNA: TGTGCCAGCAGCATCTCATCGGGTGCCTTGTATGGCTACACCTTC. Translating it yields CASSISSGALYGYTF.

This sequence joins TRBV7-2 and TRBJ2-1; 10 nucleotides line up with TRBD1. This CDR3 spans 14 amino acids. CDR1 SGHTA and CDR2 FQGNSA come from the germline V gene. Trimming removed 6 bases from V and 9 bases from J; junction bases left unmatched: 8. CDR3 in amino acids: CASSPRQGAFEQFF. The CDR3, as DNA: TGTGCCAGCAGTCCTCGACAGGGGGCTTTTGAGCAGTTCTTC.

This clone was picked up one time. Here the CDR3 DNA reads TGTGCCAGCTCACCACTAGCGATAACCACAGATACGCAGTATTTT. The encoded protein is CASSPLAITTDTQYF. The chain couples TRBV18 to TRBJ2-3; tentatively, D is TRBD2 (5 bases). V was pared by 1 base and J by 2 bases, with 10 bases between. Germline CDR1 is KGHSH and CDR2 is LQKENI. The CDR3 has 15 amino acids. Variable domain in full (rest from reference TRBV18 and TRBJ2-3): NAGVMQNPRHLVRRRGQEARLRCSPMKGHSHVYWYRQLPEEGLKFMVYLQKENIIDESGMPKERFSAEFPKEGPSILRIQQVVRGDSAAYFCASSPLAITTDTQYFGPGTRLTVL.

This sequence joins TRBV6-1 and TRBJ2-3, with 9 bases aligning to TRBD1. The CDR3 contains 15 residues. V was pared by 8 bases and J by 2 bases, with 8 bases of the junction left unmatched. Germline V gene data show CDR1 as MNHNS and CDR2 as SASEGT. The CDR3 region has the DNA TGTGCCAGCCGGTGGGACAGGGAACCCACAGATACGCAGTATTTT. It translates to CASRWDREPTDTQYF.

The chain couples TRBV5-4 to TRBJ2-5; 11 bases map to TRBD1. The germline V gene has CDR1 SGHNT and CDR2 YYREEE (reference sequence). Germline trimming cut 2 bases from V and 7 bases from J; bases unmatched to any gene: 7. The CDR3 runs 15 residues. The CDR3 sequence: CASSFQDRGLGTQYF. The CDR3 nucleotides are TGTGCCAGCAGCTTCCAGGACAGGGGGCTGGGGACCCAGTACTTC.

This clone was counted between two and nine times. This chain links TRBV9 with TRBJ1-1; D is undetermined. The germline V and J ends were trimmed by 3 bases and 4 bases, with 7 bases remaining between them. The CDR3 is 12 residues long. The V gene's germline CDR1 is SGDLS and CDR2 YYNGEE. The CDR3 nucleotides are TGTGCCAGCAGCGGAAGCTCCACTGAAGCTTTCTTT. As protein: CASSGSSTEAFF. Supplemented by reference TRBV9 and TRBJ1-1, the full variable domain reads DSGVTQTPKHLITATGQRVTLRCSPRSGDLSVYWYQQSLDQGLQFLIQYYNGEERAKGNILERFSAQQFPDLHSELNLSSLELGDSALYFCASSGSSTEAFFGQGTRLTVV.

This chain uses TRBV7-9 with TRBJ2-7; 8 bases are shared with TRBD1. The J segment lost 5 bases and the V segment lost 1 base, leaving 10 bases of the junction unmatched. The germline gives CDR1 SEHNR, CDR2 FQNEAQ (reference sequence). The CDR3 has 16 amino acids. The CDR3 region has the DNA TGTGCCAGCAGCTTAGGGAAGACAGGGGTCGAAAACGAGCAGTACTTC. As protein: CASSLGKTGVENEQYF.

The J gene is TRBJ1-2, the V gene TRBV5-6; maybe TRBD1 (6 bases). The CDR3 totals 17 residues. Germline values: CDR1 SGHDT, CDR2 YYEEEE. V lost 4 bases, J lost 3 bases, and 22 bases lay in between. CDR3 nucleotide sequence: TGTGCCAGCAGCCTCCCCTTGTTCCGACAGGACTACTATGGCTACACCTTC. As protein: CASSLPLFRQDYYGYTF.

In its sample, this clone was seen a few times. The chain combines TRBV6-1 with TRBJ1-1; D is ambiguous. V lost 2 bases and J lost 3, with 7 bases in between. The CDR3 spans 13 residues. Looked up from germline, CDR1 is MNHNS and CDR2 is SASEGT. Written as DNA, the CDR3 is TGTGCCAGCAGTGAAAGGATCCACACTGAAGCTTTCTTT. Translating it yields CASSERIHTEAFF.

The genes are TRBV2 and TRBJ2-4; TRBD2 matches at 9 bases. The germline CDR1 and CDR2 sequences are SNHLY and FYNNEI. The CDR3 is made up of 13 amino acids. CDR3 in amino acids: CGSGRDTKNIQYF. The CDR3 DNA reads as TGTGGTAGCGGGAGAGATACCAAAAACATTCAGTACTTC.

The chain joins TRBV5-1 to TRBJ2-7, with D hard to call. Germline V gene lookup returns CDR1 SGHRS and CDR2 YFSETQ. The CDR3 contains 14 residues. The V end was cut by 0 bases, the J end by 6 bases, with 13 bases between. CDR3 sequence: CASSLVGSLAEQYF. In nucleotides, the CDR3 is TGCGCCAGCAGCTTGGTAGGCAGCCTCGCCGAGCAGTACTTC.

This clone occurred once. The chain combines TRBV11-2 with TRBJ2-1; 10 nucleotides agree with TRBD1. This CDR3 comprises 18 residues. Per the germline V gene, CDR1 is SGHAT and CDR2 is FQNNGV. The V and J ends lost 1 base and 2 bases, in that order; junction bases with no gene match: 8. CDR3 region: CASSLVRGQGLPYNEQFF. The CDR3 DNA follows: TGTGCCAGCAGCTTAGTCAGGGGACAGGGGCTCCCCTACAATGAGCAGTTCTTC.

V usage is TRBV7-3 and J usage is TRBJ2-3, with 9 bases matching TRBD2. Trimming cost V 8 bases and J 2 bases; bases outside gene matches: 11. The germline V gene has CDR1 SGHTA and CDR2 FQGTGA. The CDR3 contains 16 residues. The CDR3 loop is CASGPGASGITDTQYF. In DNA form, the CDR3 reads TGTGCCAGCGGTCCAGGGGCTAGCGGGATCACAGATACGCAGTATTTT.

The J gene is TRBJ1-1, the V gene TRBV25-1; D might be TRBD1 (5 bases). Germline CDR1 is MGHDK and CDR2 is SYGVNS. The germline V and J ends were trimmed by 5 bases and 2 bases, with 15 bases remaining between them. The CDR3 extends over 15 amino acids. CDR3 amino acids: CASSPLWGVNTEAFF. For the CDR3, the DNA is TGTGCCAGCAGTCCCCTTTGGGGGGTAAACACTGAAGCTTTCTTT.

J is TRBJ2-7 and V is TRBV18, with TRBD1 matching over 8 bases. With V trimmed by 2 bases and J by 3 bases, 6 bases remained unmatched. This CDR3 spans 15 amino acids. Per germline, CDR1 KGHSH and CDR2 LQKENI. CDR3 sequence: CASSPRTGLHYEQYF. The CDR3 coding sequence is TGTGCCAGCTCACCAAGGACAGGGTTACACTACGAGCAGTACTTC.

The chain is built from TRBV23-1 and TRBJ2-7; 8 nucleotides match TRBD2. TRBV23-1 is reported as an ORF; its role is uncertain. The CDR3 is made up of 14 amino acids. Trimming took 5 bases from V and 4 from J; bases not matched to a gene: 7. The CDR3 sequence: CASSESGSRYEQYF. CDR3 DNA sequence: TGCGCCAGCAGTGAAAGCGGGAGCCGATACGAGCAGTACTTC.

This chain joins TRBV4-3 and TRBJ2-3; 9 bases map to TRBD2. The germline V gene has CDR1 LGHNA and CDR2 YSLEER. V was clipped by 3 bases and J by 1 base; unmatched bases: 8. The CDR3 length is 17 residues. In DNA form, the CDR3 reads TGCGCCAGCAGCCAGGCTGTGACTAGCGGTCGCACAGATACGCAGTATTTT. This encodes CASSQAVTSGRTDTQYF.